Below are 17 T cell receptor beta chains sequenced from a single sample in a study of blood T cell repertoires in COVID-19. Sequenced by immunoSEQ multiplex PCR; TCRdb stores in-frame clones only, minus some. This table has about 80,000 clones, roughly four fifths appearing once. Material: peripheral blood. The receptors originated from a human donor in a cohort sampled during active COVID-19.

CDR3 sequence reads: CATSSRTGDNSPLHF. The CDR3, as DNA: TGTGCCACCAGCAGTAGGACGGGGGATAATTCACCCCTCCACTTT. The V and J genes are TRBV15 and TRBJ1-6; D may be TRBD1 (5 bases). CDR1 LNHNV and CDR2 YYDKDF come from the germline V gene (reference sequence). This CDR3 comprises 15 residues. Trimming stripped 3 bases from V and 5 bases from J, with 11 bases between.

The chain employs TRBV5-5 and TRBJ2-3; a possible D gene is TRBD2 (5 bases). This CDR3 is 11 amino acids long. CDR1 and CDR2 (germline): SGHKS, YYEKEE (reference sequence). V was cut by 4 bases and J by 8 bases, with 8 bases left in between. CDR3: CASSPAGTQYF. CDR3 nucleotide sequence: TGTGCCAGCAGCCCGGCGGGTACGCAGTATTTT.

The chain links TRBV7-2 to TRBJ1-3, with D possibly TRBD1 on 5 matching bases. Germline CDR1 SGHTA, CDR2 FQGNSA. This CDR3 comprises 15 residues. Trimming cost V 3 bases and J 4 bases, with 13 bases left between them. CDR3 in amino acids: CASSFNPGPGNTIYF. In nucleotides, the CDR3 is TGTGCCAGCAGCTTTAATCCAGGGCCCGGAAACACCATATATTTT.

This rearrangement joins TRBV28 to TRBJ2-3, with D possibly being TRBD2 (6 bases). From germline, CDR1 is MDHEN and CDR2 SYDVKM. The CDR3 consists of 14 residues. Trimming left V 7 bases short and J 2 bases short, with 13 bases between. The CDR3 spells CASNGGWNTDTQYF. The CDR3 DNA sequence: TGTGCCAGCAATGGAGGGTGGAACACAGATACGCAGTATTTT.

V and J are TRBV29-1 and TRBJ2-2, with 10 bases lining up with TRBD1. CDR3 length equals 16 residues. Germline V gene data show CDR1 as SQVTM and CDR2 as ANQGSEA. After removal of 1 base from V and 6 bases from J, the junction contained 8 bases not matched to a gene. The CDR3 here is CSVEAPPGQGAGELFF. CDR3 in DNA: TGCAGCGTTGAAGCTCCTCCCGGACAGGGGGCCGGGGAGCTGTTTTTT.

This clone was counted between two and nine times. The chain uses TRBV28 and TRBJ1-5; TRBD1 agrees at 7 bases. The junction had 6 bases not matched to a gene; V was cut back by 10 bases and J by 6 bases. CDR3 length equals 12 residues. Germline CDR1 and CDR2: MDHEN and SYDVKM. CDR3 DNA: TGTGCCACCAGAGACAGGGTTCAGCCCCAGCATTTT. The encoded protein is CATRDRVQPQHF.

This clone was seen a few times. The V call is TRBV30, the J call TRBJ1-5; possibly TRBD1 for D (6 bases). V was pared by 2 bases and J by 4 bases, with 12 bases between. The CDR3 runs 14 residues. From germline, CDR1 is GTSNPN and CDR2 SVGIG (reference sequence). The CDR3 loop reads CAWSTGTFNQPQHF. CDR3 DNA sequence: TGTGCCTGGAGTACCGGGACATTTAATCAGCCCCAGCATTTT.

The CDR3 reads CASSRGTGGSRYTF. CDR3 DNA sequence: TGTGCCAGCAGCCGAGGGACAGGCGGGTCCCGCTACACCTTC. The V call is TRBV28, the J call TRBJ1-2; 8 positions agree with TRBD1. Germline CDR1 MDHEN, CDR2 SYDVKM. The CDR3 length is 14 residues. Germline trimming cut 6 bases from V and 9 bases from J; bases unmatched to any gene: 12.

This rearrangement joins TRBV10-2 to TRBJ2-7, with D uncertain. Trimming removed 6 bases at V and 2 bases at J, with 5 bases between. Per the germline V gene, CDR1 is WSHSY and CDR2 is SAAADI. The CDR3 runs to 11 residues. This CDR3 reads CASSGTYEQYF. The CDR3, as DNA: TGCGCCAGCAGCGGTACCTACGAGCAGTACTTC.

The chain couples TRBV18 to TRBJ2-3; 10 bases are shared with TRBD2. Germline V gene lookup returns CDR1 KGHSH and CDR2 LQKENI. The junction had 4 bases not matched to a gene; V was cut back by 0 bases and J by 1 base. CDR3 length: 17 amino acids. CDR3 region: CASSPPSLAGGTDTQYF. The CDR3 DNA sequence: TGTGCCAGCTCACCACCGAGCCTAGCGGGGGGCACAGATACGCAGTATTTT.

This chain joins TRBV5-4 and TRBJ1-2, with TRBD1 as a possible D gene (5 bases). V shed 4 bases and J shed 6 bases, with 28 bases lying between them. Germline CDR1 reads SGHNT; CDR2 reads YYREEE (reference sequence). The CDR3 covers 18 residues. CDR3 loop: CASSHIYLWTAGNHGYTF. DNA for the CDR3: TGTGCCAGCAGCCACATATACCTATGGACGGCAGGGAACCATGGCTACACCTTC. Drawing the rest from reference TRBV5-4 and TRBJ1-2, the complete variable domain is ETGVTQSPTHLIKTRGQQVTLRCSSQSGHNTVSWYQQALGQGPQFIFQYYREEENGRGNFPPRFSGLQFPNYSSELNVNALELDDSALYLCASSHIYLWTAGNHGYTFGSGTRLTVV.

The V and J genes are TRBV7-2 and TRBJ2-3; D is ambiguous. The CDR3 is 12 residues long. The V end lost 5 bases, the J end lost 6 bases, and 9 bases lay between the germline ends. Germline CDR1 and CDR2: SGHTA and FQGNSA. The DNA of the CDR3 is TGTGCCAGCAGCCCCACCAGGGATACGCAGTATTTT. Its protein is CASSPTRDTQYF.

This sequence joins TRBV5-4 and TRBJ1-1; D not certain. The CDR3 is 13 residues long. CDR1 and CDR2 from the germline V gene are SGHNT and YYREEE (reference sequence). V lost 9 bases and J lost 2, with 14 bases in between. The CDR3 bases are TGTGCCACCCTCCCCGGAGGTAACACTGAAGCTTTCTTT. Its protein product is CATLPGGNTEAFF.

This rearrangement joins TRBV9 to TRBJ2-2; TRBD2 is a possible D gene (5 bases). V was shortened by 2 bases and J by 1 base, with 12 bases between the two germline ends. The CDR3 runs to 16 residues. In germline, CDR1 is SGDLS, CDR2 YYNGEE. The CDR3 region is CASSVTGIGNTGELFF. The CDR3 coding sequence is TGTGCCAGCAGCGTTACGGGGATCGGGAACACCGGGGAGCTGTTTTTT. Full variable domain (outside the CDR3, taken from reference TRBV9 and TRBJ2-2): DSGVTQTPKHLITATGQRVTLRCSPRSGDLSVYWYQQSLDQGLQFLIQYYNGEERAKGNILERFSAQQFPDLHSELNLSSLELGDSALYFCASSVTGIGNTGELFFGEGSRLTVL.

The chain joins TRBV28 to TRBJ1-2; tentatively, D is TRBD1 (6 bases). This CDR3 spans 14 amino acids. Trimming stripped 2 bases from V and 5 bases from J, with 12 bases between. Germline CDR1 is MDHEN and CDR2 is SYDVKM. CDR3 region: CASSLGGRAYGYTF. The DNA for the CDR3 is TGTGCCAGCAGTTTAGGGGGCCGAGCGTATGGCTACACCTTC.

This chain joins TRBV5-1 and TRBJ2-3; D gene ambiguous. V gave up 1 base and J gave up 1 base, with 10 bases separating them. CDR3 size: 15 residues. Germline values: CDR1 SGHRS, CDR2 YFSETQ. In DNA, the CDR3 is TGCGCCAGCAGCTTGTTGGCTCGTGGCACAGATACGCAGTATTTT. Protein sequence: CASSLLARGTDTQYF.

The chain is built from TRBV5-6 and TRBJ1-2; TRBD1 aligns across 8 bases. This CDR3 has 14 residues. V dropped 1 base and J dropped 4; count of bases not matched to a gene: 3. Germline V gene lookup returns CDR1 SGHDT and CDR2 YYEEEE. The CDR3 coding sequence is TGTGCCAGCAGCTTGAGCGGGACAGGCTATGGCTACACCTTC. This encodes CASSLSGTGYGYTF.